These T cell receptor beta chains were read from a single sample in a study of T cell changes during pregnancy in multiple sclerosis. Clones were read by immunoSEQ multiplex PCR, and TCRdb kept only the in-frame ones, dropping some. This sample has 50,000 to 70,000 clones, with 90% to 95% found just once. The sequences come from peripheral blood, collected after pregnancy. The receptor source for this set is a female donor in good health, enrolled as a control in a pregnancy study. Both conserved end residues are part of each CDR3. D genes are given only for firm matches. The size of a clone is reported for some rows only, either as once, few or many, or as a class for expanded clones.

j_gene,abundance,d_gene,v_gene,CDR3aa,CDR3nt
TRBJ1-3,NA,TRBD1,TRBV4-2,CASSQDQTGWDTIYF,TGTGCCAGCAGCCAAGATCAGACAGGGTGGGACACCATATATTTT
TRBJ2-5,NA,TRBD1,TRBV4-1,CASSPKPGQGRETQYF,TGCGCCAGCAGCCCAAAACCGGGACAGGGTAGAGAGACCCAGTACTTC
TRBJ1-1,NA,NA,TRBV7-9,CASSLAGSMNTEAFF,TGTGCCAGCAGCTTAGCGGGCAGCATGAACACTGAAGCTTTCTTT
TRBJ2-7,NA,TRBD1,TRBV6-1,CASSVVKGAYEQYF,TGTGCCAGCAGTGTGGTAAAGGGGGCTTACGAGCAGTACTTC
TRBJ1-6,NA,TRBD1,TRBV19,CASSYRDRGLLVGSPLHF,TGTGCCAGTAGTTACCGGGACAGGGGACTACTCGTGGGTTCACCCCTCCACTTT
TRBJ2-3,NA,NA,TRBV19,CASSMIWGADTQYF,TGTGCCAGTAGTATGATTTGGGGGGCAGATACGCAGTATTTT
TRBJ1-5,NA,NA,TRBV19,CASSSGGDISNQPQHF,TGTGCCAGTAGCTCCGGTGGGGACATTAGCAATCAGCCCCAGCATTTT
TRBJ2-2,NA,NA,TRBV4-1,CASSQVRGKGTGELFF,TGCGCCAGCAGCCAAGTTCGGGGTAAAGGGACCGGGGAGCTGTTTTTT
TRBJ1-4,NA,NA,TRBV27,CASSSPGISEKLFF,TGTGCCAGCAGTTCACCCGGGATAAGTGAAAAACTGTTTTTT
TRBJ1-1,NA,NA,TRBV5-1,CASSARLGGQNTEAFF,TGCGCCAGCAGCGCCAGGCTTGGGGGCCAGAACACTGAAGCTTTCTTT
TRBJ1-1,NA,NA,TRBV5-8,CASSLYMVADTEAFF,TGTGCCAGCAGCTTGTATATGGTCGCGGACACTGAAGCTTTCTTT
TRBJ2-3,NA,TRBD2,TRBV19,CASSSQTSSDTQYF,TGTGCCAGTAGTTCCCAGACTAGCTCAGATACGCAGTATTTT
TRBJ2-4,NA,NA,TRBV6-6,CASSYFEGLAKNIQYF,TGTGCCAGCAGTTACTTTGAGGGTCTAGCCAAAAACATTCAGTACTTC
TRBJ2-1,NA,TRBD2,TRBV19,CASSIGSGGEYSYNEQFF,TGTGCCAGTAGTATAGGAAGCGGGGGGGAGTATTCCTACAATGAGCAGTTCTTC
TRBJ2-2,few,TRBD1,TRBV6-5,CASRDTGDPGELFF,TGTGCCAGCAGAGACACAGGGGACCCCGGGGAGCTGTTTTTT
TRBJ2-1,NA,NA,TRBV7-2,CASSLQVYNEQFF,TGTGCCAGCAGCTTACAGGTTTACAATGAGCAGTTCTTC
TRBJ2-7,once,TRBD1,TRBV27,CASGRTGRMYEQYF,TGTGCCAGTGGGCGGACAGGTCGAATGTACGAGCAGTACTTC
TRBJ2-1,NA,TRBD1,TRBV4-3,CASSQDGTGGSYNEQFF,TGCGCCAGCAGCCAAGATGGGACAGGTGGATCCTACAATGAGCAGTTCTTC
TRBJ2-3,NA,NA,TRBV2,CASLRGLPVTDTQYF,TGTGCCAGCCTGCGGGGCTTACCCGTCACAGATACGCAGTATTTT
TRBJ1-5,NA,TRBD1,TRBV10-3,CAIWDGTGIQPQHF,TGTGCCATCTGGGACGGGACAGGGATTCAGCCCCAGCATTTT
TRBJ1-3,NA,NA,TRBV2,CASTLDTSGGNTIYF,TGTGCCAGCACCCTCGACACCAGCGGGGGAAACACCATATATTTT
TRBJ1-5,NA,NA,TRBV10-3,CASSKGNEEPQHF,TGTGCCTCCTCGAAGGGGAACGAGGAGCCCCAGCATTTT
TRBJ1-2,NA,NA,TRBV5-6,CASSLAQGYGYTF,TGTGCCAGCAGCTTGGCTCAGGGATATGGCTACACCTTC
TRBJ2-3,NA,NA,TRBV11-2,CASSPTADTQYF,TGTGCCAGCAGCCCAACCGCGGATACGCAGTATTTT
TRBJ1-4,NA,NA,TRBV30,CAWSYHFTTNEKLFF,TGTGCCTGGAGTTACCACTTTACAACTAATGAAAAACTGTTTTTT
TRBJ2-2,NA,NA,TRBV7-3,CASSSLNTGELFF,TGTGCCAGCAGCTCCTTGAACACCGGGGAGCTGTTTTTT
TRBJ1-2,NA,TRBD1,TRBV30,CAWSPGTGLDGYTF,TGTGCCTGGAGTCCCGGGACAGGGCTCGATGGCTACACCTTC
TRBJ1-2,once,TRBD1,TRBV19,CASSLDRVYGYTF,TGTGCCAGTAGTCTAGACAGGGTCTATGGCTACACCTTC
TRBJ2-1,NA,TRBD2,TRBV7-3,CASSSPTSEGFSSYNEQFF,TGTGCCAGCAGCTCGCCGACTAGCGAGGGGTTTTCCTCCTACAATGAGCAGTTCTTC
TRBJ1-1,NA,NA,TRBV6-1,CASSVVRQHTEAFF,TGTGCCAGCAGTGTCGTTAGACAGCACACTGAAGCTTTCTTT
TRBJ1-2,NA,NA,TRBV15,CATSTGGARANGYTF,TGTGCCACCAGCACTGGGGGGGCGCGGGCTAATGGCTACACCTTC
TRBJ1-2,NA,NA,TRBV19,CASTPVAVYGYTF,TGTGCCAGTACCCCAGTGGCAGTCTATGGCTACACCTTC
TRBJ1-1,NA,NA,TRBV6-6,CASSYSGEGYTEAFF,TGTGCCAGCAGTTACTCGGGGGAGGGGTACACTGAAGCTTTCTTT
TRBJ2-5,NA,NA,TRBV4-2,CASSQSVRETQYF,TGTGCCAGCAGCCAAAGCGTCCGAGAGACCCAGTACTTC
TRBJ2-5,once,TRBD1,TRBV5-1,CASSLESPSTGGLETQYF,TGCGCCAGCAGCTTGGAGAGCCCCTCAACAGGGGGACTTGAGACCCAGTACTTC
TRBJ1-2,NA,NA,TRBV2,CASSVAGRDYGYTF,TGTGCCAGCAGTGTAGCGGGCAGAGACTATGGCTACACCTTC
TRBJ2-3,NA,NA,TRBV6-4,CASSRDFTDTQYF,TGTGCCAGCAGCCGGGACTTCACAGATACGCAGTATTTT
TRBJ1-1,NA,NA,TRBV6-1,CASSLAALEAFF,TGTGCCAGCAGTCTTGCGGCCCTGGAAGCTTTCTTT
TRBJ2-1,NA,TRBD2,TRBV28,CASSQLAGGFNNEQFF,TGTGCCAGCAGTCAACTAGCGGGGGGCTTTAACAATGAGCAGTTCTTC
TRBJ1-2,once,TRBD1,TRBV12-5,CASGLVLRQGAYGYTF,TGTGCTAGTGGTTTGGTACTCAGACAGGGGGCTTATGGCTACACCTTC
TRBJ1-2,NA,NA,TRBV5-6,CASSLAQGIMVYGYTF,TGTGCCAGCAGCTTGGCTCAGGGAATTATGGTCTATGGCTACACCTTC
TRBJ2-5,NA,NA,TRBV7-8,CASSLGTRETQYF,TGTGCCAGCAGCTTAGGGACACGGGAGACCCAGTACTTC
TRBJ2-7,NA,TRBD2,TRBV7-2,CASSLYTAGGNYEQYF,TGTGCCAGCAGCTTATATACAGCGGGGGGTAACTACGAGCAGTACTTC
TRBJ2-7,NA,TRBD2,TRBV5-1,CASSWAGTSDSEQYF,TGCGCCAGCAGCTGGGCCGGGACTAGCGATTCCGAGCAGTACTTC
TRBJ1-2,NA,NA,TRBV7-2,CASSLVSENYGYTF,TGTGCCAGCAGCTTAGTTAGTGAGAACTATGGCTACACCTTC
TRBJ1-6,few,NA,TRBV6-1,CASSPRVTPLHF,TGTGCCAGCAGCCCGCGGGTAACACCCCTCCACTTT
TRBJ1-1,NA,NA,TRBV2,CASRPTDMNTEAFF,TGTGCCAGCAGGCCGACAGACATGAACACTGAAGCTTTCTTT
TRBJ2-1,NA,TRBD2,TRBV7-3,CASSSRTSGNNEQFF,TGTGCCAGCAGCTCCCGGACTAGCGGTAACAATGAGCAGTTCTTC
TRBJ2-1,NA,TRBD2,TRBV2,CASEVSGGLLYNEQFF,TGTGCCAGCGAGGTTAGCGGGGGGCTACTCTACAATGAGCAGTTCTTC
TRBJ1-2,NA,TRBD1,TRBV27,CASSPLDRPNYGYTF,TGTGCCAGCAGTCCTCTGGACAGGCCAAACTATGGCTACACCTTC
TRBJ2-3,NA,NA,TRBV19,CASSTRESSTDTQYF,TGTGCCAGTAGTACCCGGGAGTCTAGCACAGATACGCAGTATTTT
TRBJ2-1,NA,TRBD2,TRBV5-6,CASSLAAGGSYNEQFF,TGTGCCAGCAGCTTGGCGGCGGGGGGCTCCTACAATGAGCAGTTCTTC
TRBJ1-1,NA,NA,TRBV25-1,CASSEWEGYTEAFF,TGTGCCAGCAGTGAATGGGAGGGATACACTGAAGCTTTCTTT
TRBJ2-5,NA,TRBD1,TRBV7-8,CASSFVGQASQETQYF,TGTGCCAGCAGCTTCGTCGGACAGGCAAGCCAAGAGACCCAGTACTTC
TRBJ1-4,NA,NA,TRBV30,CAWSPRAANEKLFF,TGTGCCTGGAGTCCCAGGGCCGCTAATGAAAAACTGTTTTTT
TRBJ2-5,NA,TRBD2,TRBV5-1,CASSDSGGGETQYF,TGCGCCAGCAGCGATAGCGGGGGGGGAGAGACCCAGTACTTC
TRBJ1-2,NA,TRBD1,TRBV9,CASSQTDRGNGYTF,TGTGCCAGCAGCCAAACCGACAGGGGCAATGGCTACACCTTC